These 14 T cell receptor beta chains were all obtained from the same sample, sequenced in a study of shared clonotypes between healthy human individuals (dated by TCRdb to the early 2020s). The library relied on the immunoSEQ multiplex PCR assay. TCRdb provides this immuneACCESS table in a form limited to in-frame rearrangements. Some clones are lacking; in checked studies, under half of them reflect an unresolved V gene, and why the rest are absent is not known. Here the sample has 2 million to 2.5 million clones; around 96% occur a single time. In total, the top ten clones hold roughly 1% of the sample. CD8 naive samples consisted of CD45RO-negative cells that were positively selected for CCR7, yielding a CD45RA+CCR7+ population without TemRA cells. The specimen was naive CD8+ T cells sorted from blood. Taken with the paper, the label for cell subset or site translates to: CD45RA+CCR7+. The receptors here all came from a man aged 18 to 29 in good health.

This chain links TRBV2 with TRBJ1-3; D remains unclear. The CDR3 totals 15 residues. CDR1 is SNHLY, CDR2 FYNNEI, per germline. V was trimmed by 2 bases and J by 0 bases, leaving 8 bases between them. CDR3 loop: CASSEYSLSGNTIYF. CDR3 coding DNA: TGTGCCAGCAGTGAATACAGCCTCTCTGGAAACACCATATATTTT.

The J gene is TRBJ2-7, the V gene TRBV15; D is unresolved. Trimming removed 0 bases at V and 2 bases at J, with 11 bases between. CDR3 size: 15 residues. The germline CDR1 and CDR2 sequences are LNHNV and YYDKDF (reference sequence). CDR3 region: CATSRDKGSPYEQYF. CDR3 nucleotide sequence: TGTGCCACCAGCAGAGATAAGGGCTCTCCCTACGAGCAGTACTTC.

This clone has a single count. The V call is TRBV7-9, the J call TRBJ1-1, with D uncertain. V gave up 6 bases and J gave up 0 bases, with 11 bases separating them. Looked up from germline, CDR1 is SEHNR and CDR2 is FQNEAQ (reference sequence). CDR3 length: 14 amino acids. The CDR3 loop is CASSTHGLNTEAFF. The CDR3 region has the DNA TGTGCCAGCAGTACCCATGGGCTGAACACTGAAGCTTTCTTT.

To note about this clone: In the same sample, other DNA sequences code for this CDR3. For the CDR3, the DNA is TGTGCCAGCAGCCTCATATCAGATACGCAGTATTTT. As protein: CASSLISDTQYF. The rearrangement uses TRBV5-4 and TRBJ2-3; no definite D call. This CDR3 has 12 amino acids. V lost 4 bases and J 4 bases, leaving 7 bases between the germline ends. Germline CDR1 reads SGHNT; CDR2 reads YYREEE (reference sequence). The full variable domain, with the rest looked up from reference TRBV5-4 and TRBJ2-3, is ETGVTQSPTHLIKTRGQQVTLRCSSQSGHNTVSWYQQALGQGPQFIFQYYREEENGRGNFPPRFSGLQFPNYSSELNVNALELDDSALYLCASSLISDTQYFGPGTRLTVL.

The CDR3 protein is CASSIPRTGNGYTF. In nucleotides, the CDR3 is TGTGCCAGTAGTATACCGAGGACAGGAAATGGCTACACCTTC. The gene calls are TRBV19 and TRBJ1-2; 7 bases match TRBD1. The CDR3 contains 14 residues. The germline gives CDR1 LNHDA, CDR2 SQIVND (reference sequence). The J segment lost 6 bases and the V segment lost 2 bases, leaving 6 bases of the junction unmatched. The variable domain in full, with the rest retrieved from reference TRBV19 and TRBJ1-2, is DGGITQSPKYLFRKEGQNVTLSCEQNLNHDAMYWYRQDPGQGLRLIYYSQIVNDFQKGDIAEGYSVSREKKESFPLTVTSAQKNPTAFYLCASSIPRTGNGYTFGSGTRLTVV.

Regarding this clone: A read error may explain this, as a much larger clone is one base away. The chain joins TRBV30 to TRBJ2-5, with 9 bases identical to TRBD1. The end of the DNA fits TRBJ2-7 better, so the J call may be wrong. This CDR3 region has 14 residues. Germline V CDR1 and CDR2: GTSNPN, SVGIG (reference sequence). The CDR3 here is CAWGGTGNSYEQYF. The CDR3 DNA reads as TGTGCCTGGGGCGGGACAGGGAATTCCTACGAGCAGTACTTC.

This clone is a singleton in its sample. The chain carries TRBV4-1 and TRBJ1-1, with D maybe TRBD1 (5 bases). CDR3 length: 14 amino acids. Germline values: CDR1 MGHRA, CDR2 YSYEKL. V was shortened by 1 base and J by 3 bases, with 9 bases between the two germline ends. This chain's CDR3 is CASSQGQYDTEAFF. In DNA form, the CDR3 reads TGCGCCAGCAGCCAAGGACAGTACGACACTGAAGCTTTCTTT.

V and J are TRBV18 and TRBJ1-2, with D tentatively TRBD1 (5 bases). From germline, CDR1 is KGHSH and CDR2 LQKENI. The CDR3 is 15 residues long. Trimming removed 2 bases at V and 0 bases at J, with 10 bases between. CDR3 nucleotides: TGTGCCAGCTCACCAGCGACAGAGTCTAACTATGGCTACACCTTC. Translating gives CASSPATESNYGYTF.

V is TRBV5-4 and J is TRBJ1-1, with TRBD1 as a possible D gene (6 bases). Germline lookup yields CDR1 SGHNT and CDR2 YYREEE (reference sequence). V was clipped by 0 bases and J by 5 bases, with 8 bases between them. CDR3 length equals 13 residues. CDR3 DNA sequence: TGTGCCAGCAGCTTGGAGGGGGAAACTGAAGCTTTCTTT. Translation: CASSLEGETEAFF.

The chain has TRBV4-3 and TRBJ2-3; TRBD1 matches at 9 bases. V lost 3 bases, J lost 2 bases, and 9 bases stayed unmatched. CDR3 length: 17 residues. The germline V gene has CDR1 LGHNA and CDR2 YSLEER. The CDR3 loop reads CASSQEPGQGPTDTQYF. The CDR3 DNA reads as TGCGCCAGCAGCCAGGAACCGGGACAGGGACCCACAGATACGCAGTATTTT.

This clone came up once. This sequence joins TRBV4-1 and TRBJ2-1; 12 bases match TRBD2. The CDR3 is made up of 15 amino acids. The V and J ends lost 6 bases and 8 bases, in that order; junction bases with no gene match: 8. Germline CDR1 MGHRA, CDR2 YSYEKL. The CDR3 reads CASRQLAGGQDEQFF. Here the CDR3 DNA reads TGCGCCAGCAGGCAACTAGCGGGGGGTCAGGATGAGCAGTTCTTC.

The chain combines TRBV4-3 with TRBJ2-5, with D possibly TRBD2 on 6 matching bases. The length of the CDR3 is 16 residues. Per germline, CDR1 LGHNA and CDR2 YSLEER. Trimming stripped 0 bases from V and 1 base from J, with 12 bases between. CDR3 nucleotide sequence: TGCGCCAGCAGCCAAGATCTGGGGGGACCCCAAGAGACCCAGTACTTC. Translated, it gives CASSQDLGGPQETQYF.

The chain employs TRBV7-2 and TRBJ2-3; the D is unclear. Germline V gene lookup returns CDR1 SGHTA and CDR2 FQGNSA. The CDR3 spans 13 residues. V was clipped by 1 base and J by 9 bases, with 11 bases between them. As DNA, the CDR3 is TGTGCCAGCAGCTTAGAATCCTCGCCGACGCAGTATTTT. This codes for CASSLESSPTQYF.

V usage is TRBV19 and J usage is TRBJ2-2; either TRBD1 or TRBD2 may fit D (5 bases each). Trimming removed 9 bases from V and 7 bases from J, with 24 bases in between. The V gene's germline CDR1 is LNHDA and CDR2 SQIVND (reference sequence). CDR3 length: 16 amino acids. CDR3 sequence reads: CASSPRGAVNDGELFF. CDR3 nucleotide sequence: TGTGCCAGCTCCCCCCGAGGGGCGGTGAACGACGGGGAGCTGTTTTTT.